Presented here are 29 T cell receptor beta chains from one specimen sequenced in a study of metastatic and nonmetastatic thyroid tumors (dated by TCRdb to the early 2020s). Before undergoing thyroid surgery, none of the patients had been given any kind of treatment. The protocol used for the library was PCR. Sequenced using an Illumina HiSeq 4000. TCRdb cleaned the public reads at Q25 with fastp, built clones with MiXCR and kept in-frame beta chains. Counted in this sample were some 2,400 clones; roughly 24% of them appeared once. Clones ranked in the top ten supply around 23% of the sample. Source material: adjacent normal tissue. These receptors were collected from a male donor with papillary thyroid cancer or a benign thyroid nodule (not recorded which). Some clones in this sample may be carry-over from other donors' samples.

This clone rates as large. The chain uses TRBV27 and TRBJ1-2; D is unclear. Trimming pared 3 bases from V and 4 bases from J, leaving 9 bases between. Germline CDR1 reads MNHEY; CDR2 reads SMNVEV (reference sequence). CDR3 length: 13 amino acids. The CDR3 reads CASSLRSGYGYTF. The CDR3 region has the DNA TGTGCCAGCAGTTTGAGGTCTGGCTATGGCTACACCTTC.

In its sample, this clone ranks as medium-sized. V and J are TRBV9 and TRBJ2-1; 8 bases map to TRBD1. There are 14 residues in the CDR3. The J segment lost 6 bases and the V segment lost 3 bases, leaving 5 bases of the junction unmatched. Germline CDR1 is SGDLS and CDR2 is YYNGEE. CDR3 region: CASSAGTGLNEQFF. The CDR3 bases are TGTGCCAGCAGCGCCGGGACAGGCCTCAATGAGCAGTTCTTC. Looking up the rest from reference TRBV9 and TRBJ2-1 gives the full variable domain: DSGVTQTPKHLITATGQRVTLRCSPRSGDLSVYWYQQSLDQGLQFLIQYYNGEERAKGNILERFSAQQFPDLHSELNLSSLELGDSALYFCASSAGTGLNEQFFGPGTRLTVL.

V is TRBV20-1 and J is TRBJ2-3, with TRBD2 matching 10 bases. This CDR3 comprises 14 residues. The J segment lost 4 bases and the V segment lost 3 bases, leaving 4 bases of the junction unmatched. The V gene's germline CDR1 is DFQATT and CDR2 SNEGSKA (reference sequence). The CDR3 region is CSARVAGGPDTQYF. The CDR3 DNA sequence: TGCAGTGCTAGGGTAGCGGGAGGCCCAGATACGCAGTATTTT.

This clone was recorded a few times. The CDR3, as DNA: TGTGCCAGCAGGAATGGCGGGGGCGCGTATTCACCCCTCCACTTT. Translating gives CASRNGGGAYSPLHF. The chain has TRBV6-2 or TRBV6-3 and TRBJ1-6, with D possibly being TRBD1 (6 bases). The germline V gene has CDR1 MNHEY and CDR2 SVGEGT. This CDR3 region has 15 residues. Trimming pared 6 bases from V and 8 bases from J, leaving 17 bases between.

This clone was seen a handful of times. The junction shows a germline mismatch at one end, possibly a read error. V usage is TRBV6-1 and J usage is TRBJ2-2, with D possibly matching TRBD1 (5 bases). The CDR3 contains 15 residues. Germline CDR1 and CDR2: MNHNS and SASEGT. CDR3 residues: CANSGARLETGELFF. The CDR3 region has the DNA TGTGCCAACAGTGGGGCCAGGTTAGAAACCGGGGAGCTGTTTTTT.

This clone was detected a few times. The chain employs TRBV15 and TRBJ2-3; D may be TRBD1 or TRBD2 (6 bases each). The CDR3 runs 16 residues. In germline, CDR1 is LNHNV, CDR2 YYDKDF (reference sequence). V lost 0 bases and J lost 2, with 12 bases in between. CDR3 loop: CATSRDRGAHTDTQYF. DNA of the CDR3: TGTGCCACCAGCAGAGATAGGGGGGCTCACACAGATACGCAGTATTTT.

This clone has a handful of counts. The J gene is TRBJ1-6, the V gene TRBV2, with D maybe TRBD1 (5 bases). CDR3 length equals 14 residues. V was trimmed by 1 base and J by 10 bases, leaving 11 bases between them. Germline V gene data show CDR1 as SNHLY and CDR2 as FYNNEI. The chain's CDR3 is CASSEGVGVSPLHF. The CDR3 DNA follows: TGTGCCAGCAGTGAAGGGGTGGGGGTCTCACCCCTCCACTTT.

The chain recombines TRBV27 with TRBJ1-6; TRBD1 agrees at 9 bases. The germline V gene has CDR1 MNHEY and CDR2 SMNVEV (reference sequence). This CDR3 spans 16 amino acids. V shed 4 bases and J 4 bases; nucleotides not matched to a gene: 5. The CDR3 region is CASSSYRGLYNSPLHF. The CDR3 nucleotides read TGTGCCAGCAGTTCATACAGGGGGCTTTATAATTCACCCCTCCACTTT.

The chain is built from TRBV11-1 and TRBJ1-1; D gene unclear. V was shortened by 6 bases and J by 1 base, with 18 bases between the two germline ends. Germline V CDR1 and CDR2: SGHAT, FQDESV (reference sequence). The CDR3 covers 16 residues. The chain's CDR3 is CASRYESAEENTEAFF. Here the CDR3 DNA reads TGTGCCAGCAGATATGAGAGCGCAGAGGAGAACACTGAAGCTTTCTTT.

This chain links TRBV11-2 with TRBJ1-2, with a tentative D call TRBD1 (5 bases). The CDR3 length is 15 residues. Germline V lookup: CDR1 SGHAT, CDR2 FQNNGV. V was clipped by 0 bases and J by 8 bases, with 16 bases between them. CDR3 sequence (DNA): TGTGCCAGCAGCTTAGATGGGGCCGCCATTTCAGGCTACACCTTC. This sequence encodes CASSLDGAAISGYTF.

This clone came up a few times. This sequence joins TRBV28 and TRBJ1-4; 7 bases align to TRBD1. Germline lookup yields CDR1 MDHEN and CDR2 SYDVKM. CDR3 length: 14 residues. V lost 6 bases to trimming and J lost 8 bases; unmatched junction nucleotides: 9. The CDR3: CASSQPGDREKLFF. CDR3 sequence (DNA): TGTGCCAGCAGCCAACCAGGGGACAGAGAAAAACTGTTTTTT. The complete variable domain, with remaining parts taken from reference TRBV28 and TRBJ1-4, reads DVKVTQSSRYLVKRTGEKVFLECVQDMDHENMFWYRQDPGLGLRLIYFSYDVKMKEKGDIPEGYSVSREKKERFSLILESASTNQTSMYLCASSQPGDREKLFFGSGTQLSVL.

As regards this clone: At the DNA level, this CDR3 is encoded by other sequences in the same sample as well. This chain joins TRBV9 and TRBJ2-1; TRBD2 aligns across 7 bases. The V gene end was trimmed by 3 bases and the J gene end by 5 bases; junction bases not matched to a gene: 5. Germline V gives CDR1 SGDLS, CDR2 YYNGEE. This CDR3 contains 14 residues. The CDR3 is CASSGGRADNEQFF. CDR3 nucleotides: TGTGCCAGCAGCGGGGGGAGGGCAGACAATGAGCAGTTCTTC.

The rearrangement links TRBV6-2 or TRBV6-3 to TRBJ2-1; D is unresolved. The germline CDR1 and CDR2 sequences are MNHEY and SVGEGT. Trimming took 7 bases from V and 6 from J, leaving 19 bases between them. This CDR3 is 15 amino acids long. The CDR3 region has the DNA TGTGCCAGCATTTTTAGCTGGAGTGAGGTCAATGAGCAGTTCTTC. It is translated as CASIFSWSEVNEQFF.

The chain links TRBV20-1 to TRBJ1-5, with 8 bases lining up with TRBD1. V was clipped by 7 bases and J by 6 bases; unmatched bases: 11. This CDR3 spans 14 amino acids. Germline CDR1 reads DFQATT; CDR2 reads SNEGSKA (reference sequence). CDR3 amino acids: CSVAGRDRSQPQHF. Written as DNA, the CDR3 is TGCAGTGTCGCAGGAAGGGACAGGAGTCAGCCCCAGCATTTT.

There are a few counts of this clone. CDR3 sequence (DNA): TGTGCCAGCAGTTCCAAGCTCCCTCGAGGTGAGCAGTTCTTC. Its translation: CASSSKLPRGEQFF. The rearrangement joins TRBV27 to TRBJ2-1, with D unclear. The germline V and J ends were trimmed by 4 bases and 9 bases, with 16 bases remaining between them. This CDR3 region has 14 residues. The V gene's germline CDR1 is MNHEY and CDR2 SMNVEV (reference sequence).

In the case of this clone: The same CDR3 also results from other DNA sequences found in this sample. The genes are TRBV27 and TRBJ2-4; D may be TRBD1 or TRBD2 (5 bases each). The germline V gene encodes CDR1 MNHEY and CDR2 SMNVEV (reference sequence). The CDR3 extends over 16 amino acids. Trimming left V 5 bases short and J 3 bases short, with 17 bases between. CDR3 loop: CASSPRHEGIKNIQYF. CDR3 sequence (DNA): TGTGCCAGCAGTCCCAGACATGAGGGGATCAAAAACATTCAGTACTTC.

By proportion, this clone is large. In DNA form, the CDR3 reads TGCGCCAGCAGCTGGACAGGGACAGATACGCAGTATTTT. Translated, it gives CASSWTGTDTQYF. The V and J genes are TRBV5-1 and TRBJ2-3; TRBD1 matches 8 bases. The CDR3 is 13 amino acids. Per germline, CDR1 SGHRS and CDR2 YFSETQ. With V trimmed by 3 bases and J by 3 bases, 0 bases remained unmatched.

This clone was picked up a small number of times. The chain recombines TRBV28 with TRBJ1-1, with 9 bases that match TRBD1. From germline, CDR1 is MDHEN and CDR2 SYDVKM. J was trimmed by 4 bases and V by 4 bases; bases with no gene match: 4. This CDR3 comprises 14 residues. The chain's CDR3 is CASSSTGGITEAFF. The CDR3 nucleotides read TGTGCCAGCAGTTCGACAGGGGGAATCACTGAAGCTTTCTTT.

A word on this clone: One junction end does not reproduce the germline sequence, and a read error may be involved. The chain uses TRBV11-2 and TRBJ2-1; D is unresolved. Germline loops: CDR1 SGHAT, CDR2 FQNNGV. This CDR3 has 13 amino acids. The CDR3: CASILAGVGEQFF. The CDR3 nucleotides read TGTGCTAGCATCTTAGCTGGGGTCGGTGAGCAGTTCTTC. Complete variable domain (other parts from reference TRBV11-2 and TRBJ2-1): EAGVAQSPRYKIIEKRQSVAFWCNPISGHATLYWYQQILGQGPKLLIQFQNNGVVDDSQLPKDRFSAERLKGVDSTLKIQPAKLEDSAVYLCASILAGVGEQFFGPGTRLTVL.

The chain links TRBV28 to TRBJ1-2, with 9 bases identical to TRBD1. Germline values: CDR1 MDHEN, CDR2 SYDVKM. The CDR3 totals 16 residues. V shed 4 bases and J 4 bases; nucleotides not matched to a gene: 10. The CDR3 DNA follows: TGTGCCAGCAGTTGGGGACAGGGCTCTCGTGGCTATGGCTACACCTTC. Its translation: CASSWGQGSRGYGYTF.

This chain uses TRBV5-1 with TRBJ1-2; a weak D match, TRBD1 (6 bases). V was clipped by 1 base and J by 6 bases, with 10 bases between them. The CDR3 runs to 13 residues. Germline assignment: CDR1 SGHRS and CDR2 YFSETQ. Here the CDR3 DNA reads TGCGCCAGCAGCTTGTCGGCAGGGGATGGCTACACCTTC. This codes for CASSLSAGDGYTF.

This clone was detected a few times. The V and J genes are TRBV27 and TRBJ1-2, with D possibly being TRBD1 (5 bases). This CDR3 comprises 14 residues. Germline CDR1 reads MNHEY; CDR2 reads SMNVEV (reference sequence). V lost 3 bases and J 5 bases, leaving 13 bases between the germline ends. This chain's CDR3 is CASSFAWGLYGYTF. As DNA, the CDR3 is TGTGCCAGCAGTTTCGCGTGGGGGTTATATGGCTACACCTTC.

Judged by abundance, this clone is medium-sized. A read error is possible here, since a much larger clone lies one base away. This CDR3 is also generated by other DNA sequences in the sample. This chain connects TRBV27 to TRBJ1-6; D unresolved. The CDR3 spans 13 residues. Germline loops: CDR1 MNHEY, CDR2 SMNVEV (reference sequence). CDR3 nucleotide sequence: TGTGCCAGCAGTTTTAGGGCGAGCATTTCCCTCCACTTC. It codes for CASSFRASISLHF.

The chain couples TRBV7-2 to TRBJ2-7; TRBD1 matches 7 bases. CDR3 length equals 15 residues. In germline, CDR1 is SGHTA, CDR2 FQGNSA. J lost 0 bases, V lost 4 bases, and 6 bases had no gene match. The CDR3 nucleotides are TGTGCCAGCAGCTCCGGACAGGTCGTCTCCTACGAGCAGTACTTC. It translates to CASSSGQVVSYEQYF.

The rearrangement links TRBV28 to TRBJ2-7, with D maybe TRBD2 (5 bases). The CDR3 has 15 amino acids. Germline V gene lookup returns CDR1 MDHEN and CDR2 SYDVKM. Trimming shortened V by 5 bases and J by 3 bases, and 17 bases separated the two germline ends. In DNA form, the CDR3 reads TGTGCCAGCAGTAATGGACTCGGAACTCTCTACGAGCAGTACGTC. It is translated as CASSNGLGTLYEQYV.

This clone was found a few times. The CDR3, as DNA: TGTGCCAGGGTTTTTTTGGGGATACCGTCCTACGAGCAGTACTTC. Translated: CARVFLGIPSYEQYF. The V gene is TRBV6-1, the J gene TRBJ2-7; D is unclear. The V gene lost 9 bases and the J gene lost 1 base, with 19 bases spanning the gap. Germline CDR1 is MNHNS and CDR2 is SASEGT. The CDR3 runs to 15 residues.

This clone showed up just once. The J gene is TRBJ2-3, the V gene TRBV7-3; 7 nucleotides line up with TRBD1. The CDR3 runs to 15 residues. The V gene's germline CDR1 is SGHTA and CDR2 FQGTGA. Trimming removed 3 bases from V and 8 bases from J; junction bases left unmatched: 11. The CDR3 coding sequence is TGTGCCAGCAGCTTGACTCCCGACAGGGAAGTTACGCAGTATTTT. Residues: CASSLTPDREVTQYF.

This sequence joins TRBV20-1 and TRBJ2-7; D unresolved. CDR1 is DFQATT, CDR2 SNEGSKA, per germline (reference sequence). The CDR3 covers 12 residues. The V end was cut by 3 bases, the J end by 9 bases, with 15 bases between. CDR3 nucleotide sequence: TGCAGTGCTAGTACAGACGGCGACTGGCAGTACTTC. The encoded protein is CSASTDGDWQYF.

This clone was counted ten times or more. V usage is TRBV6-1 and J usage is TRBJ2-1, with D hard to call. Looked up from germline, CDR1 is MNHNS and CDR2 is SASEGT. The CDR3 sequence is 14 residues long. Between the trimmed V and J ends, which lost 8 bases and 0 bases, there was a span of 11 bases. In DNA form, the CDR3 reads TGTGCCAGCGCGGCCAGCAGCTCCTACAATGAGCAGTTCTTC. It codes for CASAASSSYNEQFF.